The 30 T cell receptor beta chains below were found in one sample sequenced in a study of regulatory T cells in long-lasting Graves disease. iRepertoire HTBI primers and Arm-PCR of CDR3 regions built TCR beta libraries. Via MiXCR, TCRdb re-called the multiplex PCR reads, giving one row per CDR3 protein. The data show 350,000 to 500,000 distinct CDR3 sequences, with around 23% seen just once and roughly an eighth held by the top ten. Noted time point: persistent/refractory GD, antithyroid drugs over 5 years with positive TRAb. From RNA extracted from PBMCs, the TCR library was made. Sample: peripheral blood mononuclear cells (PBMCs), taken when the disease was refractory, from a patient treated with antithyroid drugs. Receptors originate from a female donor with Graves disease.

The sample holds a few counts of this clonotype. This chain links TRBV29-1 with TRBJ2-5; D possibly corresponds to TRBD2 (5 bases). Germline V gene sequence: CDR1 SQVTM, CDR2 ANQGSEA. The V gene lost 4 bases and the J gene lost 2 bases, with 11 bases spanning the gap. The CDR3 extends over 13 amino acids. CDR3 in amino acids: CSVVRRRQETQYF. DNA of the CDR3: TGCAGCGTTGTTAGGCGGAGGCAAGAGACCCAGTACTTC.

The rearrangement uses TRBV6-2 or TRBV6-3 and TRBJ2-3; D is unresolved. Germline CDR1 reads MNHEY; CDR2 reads SVGEGT. The CDR3 has 14 residues. The V end lost 6 bases, the J end lost 0 bases, and 10 bases lay between the germline ends. The CDR3 sequence is CASRGLNSTDTQYF. Here the CDR3 DNA reads TGTGCCAGCAGGGGTCTTAATAGCACAGATACGCAGTATTTT.

The V call is TRBV27, the J call TRBJ1-2, with D unresolved. Trimming cost V 5 bases and J 3 bases, with 13 bases left between them. CDR1 MNHEY and CDR2 SMNVEV come from the germline V gene (reference sequence). The CDR3 runs 14 residues. The CDR3 DNA sequence: TGTGCCAGCAGTGCCCCGGGCGGATACTATGGCTACACCTTC. Translation gives CASSAPGGYYGYTF.

This clonotype was seen a few times. The chain links TRBV2 to TRBJ1-2; 10 bases align to TRBD1. Germline V CDR1 and CDR2: SNHLY, FYNNEI. V lost 7 bases to trimming and J lost 4 bases; unmatched junction nucleotides: 9. The CDR3 covers 15 residues. CDR3 sequence reads: CASIWETGGGYGYTF. In DNA form, the CDR3 reads TGTGCCAGCATTTGGGAGACAGGGGGCGGCTATGGCTACACCTTC.

The J gene is TRBJ2-1, the V gene TRBV20-1; no clear D gene. The length of the CDR3 is 11 residues. V was pared by 2 bases and J by 8 bases, with 7 bases between. Germline values: CDR1 DFQATT, CDR2 SNEGSKA (reference sequence). The CDR3 nucleotides read TGCAGTGCTAGACTTAACCATGAGCAGTTCTTC. Translation: CSARLNHEQFF.

In this sample, this clonotype turned up many times. This chain joins TRBV2 and TRBJ1-5; D may be TRBD1 (6 bases). The germline CDR1 and CDR2 sequences are SNHLY and FYNNEI. The CDR3 is 12 residues long. V was clipped by 10 bases and J by 4 bases, with 11 bases between them. For the CDR3, the DNA is TGTGCCAACAGGGTCAGTAATCAGCCCCAGCATTTT. As protein: CANRVSNQPQHF.

The chain carries TRBV29-1 and TRBJ1-1, with 7 positions matching TRBD1. CDR3 length: 16 amino acids. Germline CDR1 reads SQVTM; CDR2 reads ANQGSEA. The trim removed 1 base at V and 5 bases at J, leaving 13 bases unmatched. The CDR3 nucleotides read TGCAGCGTTGAAGCCCTCGTCCGGGACAGAGGAACTGAAGCTTTCTTT. Protein product: CSVEALVRDRGTEAFF.

This clonotype was found many times. This chain links TRBV2 with TRBJ2-6; D may be TRBD1 (6 bases). This CDR3 spans 15 amino acids. Germline V gene sequence: CDR1 SNHLY, CDR2 FYNNEI. Trimming removed 6 bases from V and 1 base from J, with 10 bases in between. CDR3 sequence (DNA): TGTGCCAGCAGCCAAGGACAGTCTGGGGCCAACGTCCTGACTTTC. Its translation: CASSQGQSGANVLTF.

This clonotype was detected only a few times. The rearrangement joins TRBV6-2 or TRBV6-3 to TRBJ1-5; D uncertain. Trimming pared 6 bases from V and 6 bases from J, leaving 15 bases between. The germline V gene encodes CDR1 MNHEY and CDR2 SVGEGT. CDR3 length: 14 residues. CDR3 sequence reads: CASRGTDGSQPQHF. The CDR3 DNA reads as TGTGCCAGCAGGGGCACGGATGGTTCTCAGCCCCAGCATTTT.

A remark on this clonotype: With a much larger clone just one base away, this may be a read error. V is TRBV6-2 or TRBV6-3 and J is TRBJ2-7; the D gene is possibly TRBD1 (6 bases). Germline values: CDR1 MNHEY, CDR2 SVGEGT. The CDR3 has 15 amino acids. The CDR3 sequence: CASSDSAGDLYEQYF. CDR3 DNA: TGTGCCAGCAGTGACTCCGCAGGGGACCTCTACGAGCAGTACTTC.

The V gene is TRBV25-1, the J gene TRBJ1-1; tentative D call: TRBD1 (6 bases). Germline values: CDR1 MGHDK, CDR2 SYGVNS. The CDR3 runs to 16 residues. V was pared by 2 bases and J by 2 bases, with 15 bases between. The CDR3 sequence: CASSEVLRGGNTEAFF. CDR3 nucleotide sequence: TGTGCCAGCAGTGAAGTTCTCAGGGGAGGTAACACTGAAGCTTTCTTT.

This clonotype was detected many times. The rearrangement joins TRBV2 to TRBJ2-7, with a tentative D call TRBD1 (6 bases). Per the germline V gene, CDR1 is SNHLY and CDR2 is FYNNEI. The V and J ends lost 5 bases and 6 bases respectively, with 14 bases between them. CDR3 length: 13 amino acids. CDR3 in DNA: TGTGCCAGCAGTCAACAGGGTAAAGGCGAGCAGTACTTC. This gives the protein CASSQQGKGEQYF.

V usage is TRBV10-3 and J usage is TRBJ2-7, with TRBD2 matching 9 bases. Germline CDR1 reads ENHRY; CDR2 reads SYGVKD. Germline trimming cut 5 bases from V and 2 bases from J; bases unmatched to any gene: 4. There are 14 residues in the CDR3. CDR3 residues: CAISSTSGAYEQYF. The CDR3 bases are TGTGCCATCAGTTCGACTAGCGGTGCCTACGAGCAGTACTTC.

A few counts support this clonotype. The CDR3 region has the DNA TGTGCCAGCAGCCCATGGCCTAACAGGGCCGCCCCCTCTGGGGCCAACGTCCTGACTTTC. It encodes CASSPWPNRAAPSGANVLTF. This sequence joins TRBV11-1 and TRBJ2-6, with a possible D match to TRBD1 (6 bases). CDR3 length: 20 residues. V was shortened by 5 bases and J by 0 bases, with 23 bases between the two germline ends. Germline values: CDR1 SGHAT, CDR2 FQDESV (reference sequence).

This clonotype has at least ten counts. This chain connects TRBV7-8 to TRBJ1-5, with 7 bases identical to TRBD1. J was trimmed by 4 bases and V by 5 bases; bases with no gene match: 8. This CDR3 contains 15 residues. Germline V gene data show CDR1 as SGHVS and CDR2 as FQNEAQ. This CDR3 is CASSVRRDSNQPQHF. Written as DNA, the CDR3 is TGTGCCAGCAGCGTCCGCCGGGACAGTAATCAGCCCCAGCATTTT.

This clonotype was seen repeatedly, ten times or more. This chain links TRBV20-1 with TRBJ2-7; a possible D gene is TRBD2 (7 bases). CDR3 length: 13 residues. Trimming left V 4 bases short and J 5 bases short, with 15 bases between. From germline, CDR1 is DFQATT and CDR2 SNEGSKA (reference sequence). CDR3 amino acids: CSANWEGVDEQYF. CDR3 nucleotides: TGCAGTGCTAACTGGGAGGGGGTCGACGAGCAGTACTTC.

This clonotype was picked up many times. This chain's CDR3 is CASRTGSGSGTEAFF. The CDR3 DNA is TGTGCCAGCAGGACAGGTTCGGGGAGCGGCACTGAAGCTTTCTTT. The rearrangement uses TRBV27 and TRBJ1-1; possibly TRBD1 for D (6 bases). The CDR3 runs to 15 residues. The germline V and J ends were trimmed by 6 bases and 4 bases, with 18 bases remaining between them. The V gene's germline CDR1 is MNHEY and CDR2 SMNVEV (reference sequence).

There are many counts of this clonotype. The rearrangement links TRBV2 to TRBJ1-3; D possibly corresponds to TRBD1 (6 bases). The CDR3 extends over 18 amino acids. The germline V gene encodes CDR1 SNHLY and CDR2 FYNNEI. Trimming took off 5 bases at V and 0 bases at J, with 20 bases between the two ends. In DNA form, the CDR3 reads TGTGCCAGCAGTCAGACCAGGACAGAGGAGCTCTCTGGAAACACCATATATTTT. Protein: CASSQTRTEELSGNTIYF.

The CDR3 protein is CASSLGLAGAKNIQYF. Written as DNA, the CDR3 is TGTGCCAGCAGTTTAGGACTAGCGGGAGCCAAAAACATTCAGTACTTC. The V gene is TRBV28, the J gene TRBJ2-4; TRBD2 matches 11 bases. From germline, CDR1 is MDHEN and CDR2 SYDVKM. The CDR3 consists of 16 residues. Unmatched junction bases numbered 0, after V lost 2 bases and J lost 0 bases.

Only a few counts were recorded for this clonotype. The chain joins TRBV11-2 to TRBJ2-5, with TRBD1 matching 8 bases. CDR3 size: 16 residues. Per germline, CDR1 SGHAT and CDR2 FQNNGV. The junction had 9 bases not matched to a gene; V was cut back by 1 base and J by 5 bases. Here the CDR3 reads CASSLGQGIRWETQYF. Here the CDR3 DNA reads TGTGCCAGCAGCTTAGGACAGGGGATACGCTGGGAGACCCAGTACTTC. Supplemented by reference TRBV11-2 and TRBJ2-5, the full variable domain reads EAGVAQSPRYKIIEKRQSVAFWCNPISGHATLYWYQQILGQGPKLLIQFQNNGVVDDSQLPKDRFSAERLKGVDSTLKIQPAKLEDSAVYLCASSLGQGIRWETQYFGPGTRLLVL.

This clonotype was found many times. This chain connects TRBV10-3 to TRBJ2-7; TRBD1 agrees at 8 bases. The length of the CDR3 is 14 residues. J was trimmed by 2 bases and V by 7 bases; bases with no gene match: 7. Looked up from germline, CDR1 is ENHRY and CDR2 is SYGVKD. The CDR3 loop is CAITSGTGAYEQYF. CDR3 DNA sequence: TGTGCCATCACGTCCGGGACAGGAGCCTACGAGCAGTACTTC.

This clonotype was observed a few times. V is TRBV19 and J is TRBJ2-5; 10 bases agree with TRBD1. The CDR3 runs 14 residues. V dropped 4 bases and J dropped 4; count of bases not matched to a gene: 3. Germline CDR1 reads LNHDA; CDR2 reads SQIVND (reference sequence). The CDR3 region is CASSTGTGVETQYF. In nucleotides, the CDR3 is TGTGCCAGTAGTACCGGGACAGGGGTAGAGACCCAGTACTTC. Full variable domain (rest looked up from reference TRBV19 and TRBJ2-5): DGGITQSPKYLFRKEGQNVTLSCEQNLNHDAMYWYRQDPGQGLRLIYYSQIVNDFQKGDIAEGYSVSREKKESFPLTVTSAQKNPTAFYLCASSTGTGVETQYFGPGTRLLVL.

At least ten counts were recorded for this clonotype. The V and J genes are TRBV20-1 and TRBJ1-6; the D is unclear. V lost 3 bases and J lost 5, with 2 bases in between. This CDR3 spans 11 amino acids. Germline V gene lookup returns CDR1 DFQATT and CDR2 SNEGSKA (reference sequence). The CDR3 nucleotides are TGCAGTGCTAGGGATAATTCACCCCTCCACTTT. It codes for CSARDNSPLHF.

This clonotype occurred many times. This chain connects TRBV29-1 to TRBJ2-7; 8 nucleotides align to TRBD1. The germline gives CDR1 SQVTM, CDR2 ANQGSEA. The V segment lost 1 base and the J segment 3 bases; nucleotides outside the gene matches: 8. This CDR3 has 15 amino acids. The CDR3 sequence is CSVEVRGQEGYEQYF. The CDR3 bases are TGCAGCGTTGAAGTGCGGGGACAGGAGGGCTACGAGCAGTACTTC.

V usage is TRBV5-1 and J usage is TRBJ2-3, with TRBD1 matching over 9 bases. The CDR3 sequence is 14 residues long. Per germline, CDR1 SGHRS and CDR2 YFSETQ. The trim removed 5 bases at V and 6 bases at J, leaving 7 bases unmatched. The CDR3 DNA is TGCGCCAGCAGAGACAGGGGGATAATGGATACGCAGTATTTT. Translation gives CASRDRGIMDTQYF.

This clonotype was seen many times. The chain combines TRBV5-1 with TRBJ1-1; 8 bases align to TRBD1. Looked up from germline, CDR1 is SGHRS and CDR2 is YFSETQ. This CDR3 spans 12 amino acids. V trimming: 5 bases; J trimming: 6 bases; junction bases outside the gene matches: 3. CDR3 protein: CASRSQGAEAFF. As DNA, the CDR3 is TGCGCCAGCAGGTCACAGGGGGCTGAAGCTTTCTTT.

The chain is built from TRBV2 and TRBJ2-4, with D possibly being TRBD1 (5 bases). The germline V and J ends were trimmed by 4 bases and 0 bases, with 10 bases remaining between them. The germline gives CDR1 SNHLY, CDR2 FYNNEI. The CDR3 length is 15 residues. This CDR3 reads CASSVDTLAKNIQYF. CDR3 nucleotide sequence: TGTGCCAGCAGTGTGGACACTTTAGCCAAAAACATTCAGTACTTC.

Of note for this clonotype: A clone one base away is much larger, so this may be a read error. The rearrangement links TRBV28 to TRBJ1-1; D call uncertain. Germline CDR1 and CDR2: MDHEN and SYDVKM. The CDR3 has 11 amino acids. V was clipped by 8 bases and J by 11 bases, with 15 bases between them. The CDR3 protein is CASYSGPGAFF. CDR3 in DNA: TGTGCCAGCTACTCCGGCCCTGGGGCTTTCTTT. The full variable domain, with the rest looked up from reference TRBV28 and TRBJ1-1, is DVKVTQSSRYLVKRTGEKVFLECVQDMDHENMFWYRQDPGLGLRLIYFSYDVKMKEKGDIPEGYSVSREKKERFSLILESASTNQTSMYLCASYSGPGAFFGQGTRLTVV.

The J gene is TRBJ1-5, the V gene TRBV28; D not certain. Trimming cost V 1 base and J 2 bases, with 9 bases left between them. Germline-derived CDR1 and CDR2 are MDHEN and SYDVKM. CDR3 length: 15 amino acids. The CDR3 region has the DNA TGTGCCAGCAGTTTATCCAAAATTGGCAATCAGCCCCAGCATTTT. Residues: CASSLSKIGNQPQHF.

V and J are TRBV30 and TRBJ1-6; 9 bases map to TRBD1. The CDR3 contains 14 residues. V shed 5 bases and J 7 bases; nucleotides not matched to a gene: 6. Germline V CDR1 and CDR2: GTSNPN, SVGIG (reference sequence). In DNA form, the CDR3 reads TGTGCCTGGGGGGACAGGGCCGTCAATTCACCCCTCCACTTT. Its protein is CAWGDRAVNSPLHF.